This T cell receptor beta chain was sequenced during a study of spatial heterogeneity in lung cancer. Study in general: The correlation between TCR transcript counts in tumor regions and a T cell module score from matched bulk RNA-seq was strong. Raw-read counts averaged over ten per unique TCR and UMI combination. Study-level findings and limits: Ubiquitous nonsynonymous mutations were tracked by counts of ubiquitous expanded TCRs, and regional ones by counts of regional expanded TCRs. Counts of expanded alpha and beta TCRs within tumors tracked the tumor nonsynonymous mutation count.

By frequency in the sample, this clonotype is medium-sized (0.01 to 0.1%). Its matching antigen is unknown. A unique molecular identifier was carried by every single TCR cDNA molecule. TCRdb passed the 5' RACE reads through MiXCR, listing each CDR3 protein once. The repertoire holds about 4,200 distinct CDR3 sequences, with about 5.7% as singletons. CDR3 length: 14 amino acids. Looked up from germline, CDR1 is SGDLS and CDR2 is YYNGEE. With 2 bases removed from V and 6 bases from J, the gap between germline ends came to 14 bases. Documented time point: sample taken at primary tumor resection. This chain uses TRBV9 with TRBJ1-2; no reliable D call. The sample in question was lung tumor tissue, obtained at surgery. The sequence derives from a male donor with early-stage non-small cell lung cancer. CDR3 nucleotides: TGTGCCAGCAGCGTTGGGGATACGGACCATGGCTACACCTTC. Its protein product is CASSVGDTDHGYTF.